The T cell receptor beta chain described here comes from a study of cytomegalovirus exposure and HLA in healthy donors. TCRdb's copy holds only in-frame clones and misses some; the assay was immunoSEQ multiplex PCR. The table shows 150,000 to 200,000 clones, with 85% occurring only once. Turning to this clone: The antigen is not known.

Whole-study results and caveats: Reports indicated that the classifier achieved high specificity and sensitivity in diagnosing cytomegalovirus status.

The J segment lost 6 bases and the V segment lost 10 bases, leaving 6 bases of the junction unmatched. This CDR3 has 13 residues. Germline CDR1 is SNHLY and CDR2 is FYNNEI. The chain links TRBV2 to TRBJ2-1, with 10 bases that match TRBD2. The receptor was derived from a man aged 18 to 35 in good health and CMV-seropositive. Sequencing was done on a sample of PBMCs. Here the CDR3 DNA reads TGTGCCACCACCGGGACTAGCGCCAATGAGCAGTTCTTC. Amino acid sequence: CATTGTSANEQFF.